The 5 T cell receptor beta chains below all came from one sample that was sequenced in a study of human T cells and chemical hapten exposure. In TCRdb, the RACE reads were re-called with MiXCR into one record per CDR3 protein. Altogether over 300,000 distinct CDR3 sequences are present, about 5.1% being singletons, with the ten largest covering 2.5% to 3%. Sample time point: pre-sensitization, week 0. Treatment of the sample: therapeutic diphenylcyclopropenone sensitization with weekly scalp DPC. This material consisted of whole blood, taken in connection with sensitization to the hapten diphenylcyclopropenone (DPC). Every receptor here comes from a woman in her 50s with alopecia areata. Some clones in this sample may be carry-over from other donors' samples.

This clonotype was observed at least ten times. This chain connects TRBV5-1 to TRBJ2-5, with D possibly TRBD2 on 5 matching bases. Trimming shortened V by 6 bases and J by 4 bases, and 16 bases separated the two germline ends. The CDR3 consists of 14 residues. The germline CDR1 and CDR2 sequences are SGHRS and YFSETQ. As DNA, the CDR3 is TGCGCCAGCAACCCGGGATATGGCAGAGAGACCCAGTACTTC. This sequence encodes CASNPGYGRETQYF.

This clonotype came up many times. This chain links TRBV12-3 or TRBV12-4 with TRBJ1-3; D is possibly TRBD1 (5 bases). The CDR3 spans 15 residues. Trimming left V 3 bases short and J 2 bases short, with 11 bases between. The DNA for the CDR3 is TGTGCCAGCAGTTTCCCAGGGAGGACTGGAAACACCATATATTTT. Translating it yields CASSFPGRTGNTIYF.

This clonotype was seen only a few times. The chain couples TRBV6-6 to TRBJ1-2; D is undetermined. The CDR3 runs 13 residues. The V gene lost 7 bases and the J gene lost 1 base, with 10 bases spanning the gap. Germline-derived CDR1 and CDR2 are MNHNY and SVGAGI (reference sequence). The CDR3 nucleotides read TGTGCCAGCACGCCTGAGGTTAACTATGGCTACACCTTC. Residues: CASTPEVNYGYTF.

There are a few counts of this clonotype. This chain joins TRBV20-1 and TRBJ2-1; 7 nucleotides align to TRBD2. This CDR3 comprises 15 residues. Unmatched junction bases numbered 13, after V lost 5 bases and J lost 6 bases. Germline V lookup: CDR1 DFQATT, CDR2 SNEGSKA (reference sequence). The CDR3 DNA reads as TGCAGTGCTGGGATTATAGCGGGTCAGGTCAATGAGCAGTTCTTC. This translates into CSAGIIAGQVNEQFF.

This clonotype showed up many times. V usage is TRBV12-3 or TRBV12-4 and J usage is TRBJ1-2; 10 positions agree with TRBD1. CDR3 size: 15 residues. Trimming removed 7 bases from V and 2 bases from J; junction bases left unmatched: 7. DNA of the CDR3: TGTGCCAGCACAATGGGGGGACAGGGGAACTATGGCTACACCTTC. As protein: CASTMGGQGNYGYTF.